The 24 T cell receptor beta chains reported below all come from one sample, sequenced in a study of patients and donors after allogeneic stem cell transplantation (dated by TCRdb to 2019 to 2021). The library was generated by RT-PCR. The reads were generated on a NextSeq 550. TCRdb took the public reads, trimmed them with fastp at Q25, ran MiXCR for clone calling and kept in-frame beta chains. Every distinct CDR3 protein forms one entry, paired with its most common genes and DNA. Recorded for this sample are about 960,000 distinct CDR3 sequences; 18% of them occurred a single time. Of the sample, under 6.5% falls within the top ten clones. The material sequenced was blood, either unsorted or a sorted T cell fraction (not recorded which). The receptor set was obtained from a human donor who was either an allogeneic HSCT recipient or a stem cell or donor lymphocyte infusion donor (not recorded which). It is not recorded whose cells these are; they may come from a transplant donor.

The chain carries TRBV5-1 and TRBJ1-1, with D possibly being TRBD1 (6 bases). The V gene's germline CDR1 is SGHRS and CDR2 YFSETQ. CDR3 length: 20 amino acids. Trimming stripped 0 bases from V and 1 base from J, with 25 bases between. CDR3 sequence (DNA): TGCGCCAGCAGCTTGGAGGACAGTTTGTCTATAGTTCTCCCGAACACTGAAGCTTTCTTT. The encoded protein is CASSLEDSLSIVLPNTEAFF.

This clonotype was detected a few times. This chain joins TRBV14 and TRBJ2-3, with D perhaps TRBD2 (7 bases). V gave up 0 bases and J gave up 6 bases, with 16 bases separating them. The CDR3 runs 16 residues. Germline V CDR1 and CDR2: SGHDN, FVKESK. The CDR3 nucleotides read TGTGCCAGCAGCCAAGAGGGCGGGGGCCTCCGGGATACGCAGTATTTT. Protein product: CASSQEGGGLRDTQYF. Looking up the rest from reference TRBV14 and TRBJ2-3 gives the full variable domain: EAGVTQFPSHSVIEKGQTVTLRCDPISGHDNLYWYRRVMGKEIKFLLHFVKESKQDESGMPNNRFLAERTGGTYSTLKVQPAELEDSGVYFCASSQEGGGLRDTQYFGPGTRLTVL.

V and J are TRBV5-1 and TRBJ1-1; D not certain. The CDR3 length is 15 residues. V was clipped by 4 bases and J by 1 base, with 14 bases between them. CDR1 is SGHRS, CDR2 YFSETQ, per germline. The CDR3 is CASSHLFRENTEAFF. CDR3 nucleotide sequence: TGCGCCAGCAGCCACCTTTTCCGGGAGAACACTGAAGCTTTCTTT.

Only a few counts were recorded for this clonotype. CDR3 coding DNA: TGTGCCATCAGCCCTACAGGCGTGGGAGGCTACACCTTC. It encodes CAISPTGVGGYTF. This sequence joins TRBV10-3 and TRBJ1-2; D is possibly TRBD1 (5 bases). Germline loops: CDR1 ENHRY, CDR2 SYGVKD. V was clipped by 6 bases and J by 8 bases, with 16 bases between them. This CDR3 region has 13 residues.

This clonotype was counted only a few times. The chain joins TRBV12-3 or TRBV12-4 to TRBJ2-7; 10 nucleotides line up with TRBD2. This CDR3 contains 13 residues. The V segment lost 7 bases and the J segment 7 bases; nucleotides outside the gene matches: 7. CDR3 protein: CASKLAGVQEQYF. In DNA form, the CDR3 reads TGTGCCAGCAAGCTAGCGGGAGTTCAAGAGCAGTACTTC.

This rearrangement joins TRBV5-1 to TRBJ2-7, with a tentative D call TRBD1 (5 bases). This CDR3 region has 15 residues. The germline V and J ends were trimmed by 4 bases and 5 bases, with 19 bases remaining between them. Germline V CDR1 and CDR2: SGHRS, YFSETQ. The CDR3 DNA reads TGCGCCAGCAGCGTACCGGGCCAGGGTAGCAACGAGCAGTACTTC. It is translated as CASSVPGQGSNEQYF.

This clonotype was observed a few times. J is TRBJ1-2 and V is TRBV12-3 or TRBV12-4, with TRBD1 matching 12 bases. The length of the CDR3 is 14 residues. J was trimmed by 4 bases and V by 8 bases; bases with no gene match: 5. The CDR3 spells CASWDRGRVYGYTF. As DNA, the CDR3 is TGTGCCAGCTGGGACAGGGGGCGCGTCTATGGCTACACCTTC.

The V and J genes are TRBV10-3 and TRBJ2-5; either TRBD1 or TRBD2 may supply D (5 bases each). This CDR3 has 18 amino acids. Per germline, CDR1 ENHRY and CDR2 SYGVKD. Deletions cut 0 bases from V and 8 bases from J, with 25 bases between. CDR3 loop: CAISESIGGRMRWDTQYF. The CDR3 nucleotides read TGTGCCATCAGTGAGTCGATAGGTGGAAGAATGAGATGGGACACCCAGTACTTC.

This chain uses TRBV5-1 with TRBJ2-2; D unclear. This CDR3 comprises 14 residues. Germline V gene data show CDR1 as SGHRS and CDR2 as YFSETQ. V was clipped by 1 base and J by 5 bases, with 9 bases between them. In DNA form, the CDR3 reads TGCGCCAGCAGCTTGAACAGACATACCGGGGAGCTGTTTTTT. It codes for CASSLNRHTGELFF.

This clonotype appeared a single time. The J gene is TRBJ2-1, the V gene TRBV19; D is possibly TRBD1 or TRBD2 (6 bases each). This CDR3 spans 14 amino acids. V lost 2 bases and J lost 6, with 11 bases in between. Germline-derived CDR1 and CDR2 are LNHDA and SQIVND (reference sequence). CDR3 in DNA: TGTGCCAGTAGTATAAACGGGGGCCCCAATGAGCAGTTCTTC. This translates into CASSINGGPNEQFF.

The V call is TRBV5-1, the J call TRBJ2-3; the match to TRBD1 covers 7 bases. This CDR3 has 15 residues. V shed 1 base, J shed 3 bases, and the junction held 5 bases outside the gene matches. Germline lookup yields CDR1 SGHRS and CDR2 YFSETQ. CDR3 residues: CASSLYQGETDTQYF. CDR3 DNA: TGCGCCAGCAGCTTGTATCAGGGGGAAACAGATACGCAGTATTTT.

This clonotype was counted only a few times. The chain links TRBV5-1 to TRBJ2-3, with D possibly TRBD2 on 5 matching bases. Germline V gene sequence: CDR1 SGHRS, CDR2 YFSETQ. Between the trimmed V and J ends, which lost 2 bases and 0 bases, there was a span of 10 bases. This CDR3 spans 15 amino acids. CDR3 sequence reads: CASSFLQRSTDTQYF. In nucleotides, the CDR3 is TGCGCCAGCAGCTTCTTGCAGCGGAGCACAGATACGCAGTATTTT.

This CDR3 is CASSLMGLRDGSLQPQHF. The CDR3 region has the DNA TGTGCCAGCAGTTTAATGGGACTCAGGGACGGTTCTTTGCAGCCCCAGCATTTT. This chain joins TRBV12-3 or TRBV12-4 and TRBJ1-5, with TRBD1 as a possible D gene (5 bases). Trimming stripped 2 bases from V and 7 bases from J, with 24 bases between. The CDR3 is 18 amino acids.

This chain joins TRBV6-1 and TRBJ2-2; D may be TRBD2 (5 bases). The V and J ends lost 5 bases and 1 base respectively, with 14 bases between them. The germline gives CDR1 MNHNS, CDR2 SASEGT. This CDR3 has 16 amino acids. The CDR3, as DNA: TGTGCCAGCAGTCCCGACTATCGGGGGAACACCGGGGAGCTGTTTTTT. It translates to CASSPDYRGNTGELFF.

CDR3 DNA: TGTGCCAGCAGCTTGATAGGGGCCAGGGTTCAGCCCCAGCATTTT. It is translated as CASSLIGARVQPQHF. V usage is TRBV5-5 and J usage is TRBJ1-5; D possibly corresponds to TRBD1 (5 bases). Trimming took off 1 base at V and 6 bases at J, with 14 bases between the two ends. Germline-derived CDR1 and CDR2 are SGHKS and YYEKEE (reference sequence). The CDR3 is 15 amino acids.

This sequence joins TRBV10-3 and TRBJ1-2; tentatively, D is TRBD1 (5 bases). The CDR3 length is 12 residues. V was shortened by 4 bases and J by 6 bases, with 9 bases between the two germline ends. From germline, CDR1 is ENHRY and CDR2 SYGVKD. Here the CDR3 reads CAISAGLNGYTF. Here the CDR3 DNA reads TGTGCCATCAGTGCGGGGCTGAATGGCTACACCTTC.

In this sample, this clonotype turned up a few times. The chain uses TRBV7-2 and TRBJ2-5; weak D call: TRBD1 (5 bases). This CDR3 is 13 amino acids long. Trimming cost V 6 bases and J 0 bases, with 8 bases left between them. CDR1 and CDR2 (germline): SGHTA, FQGNSA. The CDR3 sequence: CASSRQNQETQYF. CDR3 in DNA: TGTGCCAGCAGTAGACAGAACCAAGAGACCCAGTACTTC.

The gene calls are TRBV6-1 and TRBJ1-5; tentatively, D is TRBD1 (5 bases). V gave up 7 bases and J gave up 7 bases, with 11 bases separating them. This CDR3 has 12 amino acids. Germline V gene sequence: CDR1 MNHNS, CDR2 SASEGT. CDR3: CASKKQGQPQHF. The CDR3 DNA follows: TGTGCCAGCAAGAAGCAGGGCCAGCCCCAGCATTTT.

In its sample, this clonotype was seen a few times. The rearrangement uses TRBV9 and TRBJ1-4, with a weak D call TRBD1 (5 bases). The V gene lost 4 bases and the J gene lost 4 bases, with 17 bases spanning the gap. There are 16 residues in the CDR3. Germline values: CDR1 SGDLS, CDR2 YYNGEE. The chain's CDR3 is CASSISPGLLNEKLFF. The DNA of the CDR3 is TGTGCCAGCAGCATTTCACCGGGACTTCTTAATGAAAAACTGTTTTTT.

This clonotype showed up just a few times. The V and J genes are TRBV5-5 and TRBJ1-1; TRBD1 matches at 10 bases. Germline loops: CDR1 SGHKS, CDR2 YYEKEE (reference sequence). After removal of 6 bases from V and 4 bases from J, the junction contained 6 bases not matched to a gene. This CDR3 spans 14 amino acids. The DNA of the CDR3 is TGTGCCAGCACCGGGACAGGGGATCTCACTGAAGCTTTCTTT. It encodes CASTGTGDLTEAFF. Full variable domain (remainder filled in from reference TRBV5-5 and TRBJ1-1): DAGVTQSPTHLIKTRGQQVTLRCSPISGHKSVSWYQQVLGQGPQFIFQYYEKEERGRGNFPDRFSARQFPNYSSELNVNALLLGDSALYLCASTGTGDLTEAFFGQGTRLTVV.

Of note for this clonotype: At one boundary the junction diverges from the germline segment, which might be a read error. This chain links TRBV20-1 with TRBJ1-1, with 7 bases aligning to TRBD1. The germline CDR1 and CDR2 sequences are DFQATT and SNEGSKA (reference sequence). CDR3 length: 15 residues. CDR3 loop: CSARKGAITNTETFF. For the CDR3, the DNA is TGCAGTGCTAGAAAGGGGGCGATCACCAACACTGAAACTTTCTTT.

This clonotype was recorded only once. This chain connects TRBV25-1 to TRBJ1-4; D ambiguous. Germline assignment: CDR1 MGHDK and CDR2 SYGVNS. V was clipped by 7 bases and J by 8 bases, with 11 bases between them. The CDR3 length is 12 residues. This CDR3 reads CASTGFKEKLFF. Here the CDR3 DNA reads TGTGCCAGCACGGGGTTTAAAGAAAAACTGTTTTTT.

The V gene is TRBV12-5, the J gene TRBJ2-7; D gene unclear. Trimming took off 4 bases at V and 6 bases at J, with 13 bases between the two ends. There are 13 residues in the CDR3. From germline, CDR1 is LGHNT and CDR2 FRNRAP. CDR3 in amino acids: CASGYPSPSEQYF. CDR3 DNA: TGTGCTAGTGGTTACCCGTCACCGTCCGAGCAGTACTTC.

The chain has TRBV7-6 and TRBJ2-3; D is unresolved. This CDR3 region has 19 residues. Trimming cost V 5 bases and J 0 bases, with 24 bases left between them. Germline V lookup: CDR1 SGHVS, CDR2 FNYEAQ. Written as DNA, the CDR3 is TGTGCCAGCAGCCCCCTTAGAGCCGAAGACTTGTCTAGCACAGATACGCAGTATTTT. Protein: CASSPLRAEDLSSTDTQYF.